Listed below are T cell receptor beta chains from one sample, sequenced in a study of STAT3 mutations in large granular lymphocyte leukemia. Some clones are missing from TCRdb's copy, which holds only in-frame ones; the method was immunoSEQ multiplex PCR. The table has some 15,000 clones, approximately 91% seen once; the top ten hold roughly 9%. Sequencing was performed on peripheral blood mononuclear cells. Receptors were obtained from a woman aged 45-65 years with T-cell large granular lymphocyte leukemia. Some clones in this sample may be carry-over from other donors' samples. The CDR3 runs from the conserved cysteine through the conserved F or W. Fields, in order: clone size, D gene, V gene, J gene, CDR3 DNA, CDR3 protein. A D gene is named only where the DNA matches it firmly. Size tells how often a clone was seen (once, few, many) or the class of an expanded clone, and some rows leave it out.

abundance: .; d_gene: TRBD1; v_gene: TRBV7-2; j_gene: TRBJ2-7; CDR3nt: TGTGCCAGCAGACAGGGGGTTTCCTACGAGCAGTACTTC; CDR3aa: CASRQGVSYEQYF
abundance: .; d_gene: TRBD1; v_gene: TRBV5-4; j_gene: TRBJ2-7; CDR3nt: TGTGCCAGCAGCTTCCAGGGGGCTGGCGAGCAGTACTTC; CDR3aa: CASSFQGAGEQYF
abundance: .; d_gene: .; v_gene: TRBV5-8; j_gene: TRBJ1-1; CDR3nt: TGTGCCAGCAGCTTGGTCTTCATTGAAGCTTTCTTT; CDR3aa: CASSLVFIEAFF
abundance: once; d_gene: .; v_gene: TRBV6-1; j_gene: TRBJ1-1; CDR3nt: TGTGCCAGCAGGGACACCCGGGGATCTTGGGCTTTCTTT; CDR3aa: CASRDTRGSWAFF
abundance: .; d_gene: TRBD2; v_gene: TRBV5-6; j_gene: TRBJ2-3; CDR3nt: TGTGCCAGCAGCTTGCGAACTAGCGGTTCTAGCACAGATACGCAGTATTTT; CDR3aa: CASSLRTSGSSTDTQYF
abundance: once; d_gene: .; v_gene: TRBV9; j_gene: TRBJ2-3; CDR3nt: TGTGCCAGCAGCGTAGTGGGACTCCCAGATACGCAGTATTTT; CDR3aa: CASSVVGLPDTQYF
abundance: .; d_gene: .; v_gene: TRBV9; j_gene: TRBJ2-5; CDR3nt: TGTGCCAGCAGCCCTCGAAGGGACACCTTGGAGACCCAGTACTTC; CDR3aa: CASSPRRDTLETQYF
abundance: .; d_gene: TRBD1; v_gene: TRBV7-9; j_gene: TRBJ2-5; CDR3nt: TGTGCCAGCAGCCCCGGGACAGGGGGCAAGGAGACCCAGTACTTC; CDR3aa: CASSPGTGGKETQYF
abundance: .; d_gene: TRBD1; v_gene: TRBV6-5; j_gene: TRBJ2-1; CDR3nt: TGTGCCAGCAGCCTCAGGGGGCGTGAGCAGTTCTTC; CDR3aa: CASSLRGREQFF
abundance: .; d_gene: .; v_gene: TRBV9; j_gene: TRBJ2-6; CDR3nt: TGTGCCAGCAGCCTTCCACCCTCTGGGGCCAACGTCCTGACTTTC; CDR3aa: CASSLPPSGANVLTF
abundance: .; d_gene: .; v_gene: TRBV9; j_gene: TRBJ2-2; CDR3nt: TGTGCCAGCAGCCCCGGGGTACCGGGCGGGGAGCTGTTTTTT; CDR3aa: CASSPGVPGGELFF
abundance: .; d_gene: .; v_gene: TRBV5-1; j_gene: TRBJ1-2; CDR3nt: TGCGCCAGCAGCCCCAGGGGCCCGAACTATGGCTACACCTTC; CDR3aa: CASSPRGPNYGYTF